This entry features one TCR beta chain sequence. This clonotype came up a few times. It has no known antigen specificity. No much larger clonotype is one base removed from it; base qualities were not supplied. Receptors were amplified or captured by 5' RACE. Sequenced on an Illumina HiSeq 2000. Template switching added a universal primer binding site, and the final cDNA carried a unique molecular identifier that allowed TCR cDNA molecules to be counted accurately. Specific primers in the conserved constant-segment region were used to synthesize first-strand cDNA for the TCR alpha and beta chains. To control for contamination, every cDNA library carried two barcodes: a SMART-Mk sample barcode plus Illumina barcodes. TruSeq adapter sequences, together with Illumina sample barcodes, were added in two successive PCR steps. The TCR alpha and beta cDNA libraries were sequenced on the Illumina HiSeq platform using custom primers. The authors processed their data as follows. Raw reads were processed with MiGEC to extract unique molecular identifiers, and MiXCR was used to determine CDR3 positions. For each individual, recombination models were inferred using an EM algorithm with the repgenHMM and IGoR tools. The tcR package in R was used for shared clonotype analysis, with sharing normalized by the product of cloneset sizes. Out-of-frame nonproductive sequences were analyzed to study raw recombination free of thymic and clonal selection effects. The public reads were reprocessed in TCRdb via fastp at Q25 and MiXCR, keeping in-frame beta chains. Each CDR3 protein gets just one entry, which takes the most common genes and DNA from the rows behind it. The V and J calls and clone size are TCRdb's, not the authors'. The sample data list approximately 700,000 distinct CDR3 sequences, and roughly 18% of these were observed just once. In total, the top ten clones hold 10% to 15% of the sample.

V and J are truncated by 3 bases and 7 bases respectively, leaving an intervening sequence of 23 bases. Taken from the germline V gene, the CDR1 and CDR2 loops are SGHRS and YFSETQ. From the cysteine through the phenylalanine, the CDR3 covers 17 amino acids. The only DNA kept is the CDR3, 51 bases in frame from the first base. This entry comes from a study of identical twins (dated by TCRdb to about 2016). Turning to the overall study: To test whether fetal clonotypes persist, this study deep-sequenced TCR alpha and beta repertoires from monozygotic twins, from unrelated adults of various ages, and from cord blood. To rule out contamination, replicate twin experiments were performed at different times with different library preparation protocols.

The paper's findings and limits, for the study overall: Abundant cord blood beta clonotypes had fewer insertions, young adult naive repertoires showed a similar but weaker trend, and memory repertoires showed no such trend. Recombination models systematically underestimated out-of-frame TCR alpha sharing in monozygotic twins but agreed with sharing between unrelated individuals. Compared with coincidental sharing between unrelated individuals, an excess of low generation-probability sequences was observed among out-of-frame TCR alpha sequences shared between twins. The excess sharing between twins in beta out-of-frame sequences was weaker because fewer shared sequences reduced the signal-to-noise ratio. Zero-insertion analyses could be partly confounded by invariant T cells such as MAIT and iNKT, although diverse VJ usage argued against such confounding for most clonotypes. Because the same donors could not be followed over many years, the conclusions depended on cross-sectional statistical analysis.

Only healthy Caucasian donors were included. Three pairs of female monozygotic twins, all aged about 18 to 29 years, made up the twin cohort. Peripheral blood mononuclear cells were used as the source from which RNA for TCR libraries was isolated. This sample also belongs to another study, concerning T cells expressing NK-cell markers. As noted in the second study: About eight donors provided sorted CD3+CD56+NKG2C+, CD3+CD56+NKG2C- and CD3+CD56-NKG2C+ T-cell subsets, whose TCR beta-chain repertoires were profiled. Seven of the eight sequenced donors were HCMV-seropositive and one was HCMV-seronegative. To restrict sorting to alphabetaTCR-expressing T cells, an anti-gammadeltaTCR antibody was added in several experiments. In several donors, the dominant CD3+CD56+NKG2C+ clonotypes were among the top 10 CD8+ clonotypes and accounted for roughly 1.0-8% of CD8+ T cells. Those dominant clonotypes were again the most abundant among CD3+CD56-NKG2C+ cells in a few donors, at about 25-60.1%. It remained unclear whether the expanded NKG2C-expressing T cell clones were specific for HCMV antigens. The eight sequenced donors were randomly selected healthy volunteers, three men and five women. To determine HCMV serostatus, a commercial ELISA kit was used to detect HCMV-specific IgG in serum. For about 6 donors, bulk peripheral blood T-cell repertoires were additionally sequenced from unsorted PBMC. MIGEC was used to demultiplex reads and group the reads by UMI, and MiTCR was used to assemble and quantify clonotypes. To exclude erroneous sequences, any TCR cDNA sequence not supported by at least two reads was discarded. Downstream repertoire analysis used the tcR package, and clonotypes were matched across fractions by CDR3 nucleotide sequence plus V segment. Antigen specificity was annotated against VDJdb with VDJmatch, allowing one amino acid substitution in CDR3.

Sequenced material: PBMCs. The chain employs TRBV5-1 and TRBJ2-1; the D segment may tentatively be TRBD1 or TRBD2, each giving 5 matched bases. This TCR was sampled from a woman aged 18-29 years in good health. This receptor has the CDR3 CASSSPDRDLARNEQFF. The sequence in DNA is TGCGCCAGCAGCTCACCTGACCGGGACCTCGCAAGAAATGAGCAGTTCTTC.